Listed below are T cell receptor beta chains from one sample, sequenced in a study of blood T cell repertoires in COVID-19. Clones were read by immunoSEQ multiplex PCR, and TCRdb kept only the in-frame ones, dropping some. The table lists tens of thousands of clones, roughly 87% of them singletons. Sequencing was performed on peripheral blood. The receptors here all came from a human donor in a cohort sampled during active COVID-19. CDR3s include the opening cysteine and the closing phenylalanine or tryptophan. D genes are given only for firm matches. Where a row states a size, it is once, few, many or the class of an expanded clone; other rows omit it.

v_gene	d_gene	len	abundance	j_gene	CDR3nt	CDR3aa
TRBV18	.	13	.	TRBJ2-7	TGTGCCAGCTCACCGACTAGTCTCGGCGAGCAGTACTTC	CASSPTSLGEQYF
TRBV4-1	TRBD1	18	.	TRBJ1-4	TGCGCCAGCAGCCAAGAAAGGTTAGGGACAGGGGTGACTGAAAAACTGTTTTTT	CASSQERLGTGVTEKLFF
TRBV7-2	.	14	.	TRBJ2-1	TGTGCCAGCAGCTCGGACAGATACTACAATGAGCAGTTCTTC	CASSSDRYYNEQFF
TRBV7-9	TRBD1	15	few	TRBJ2-5	TGTGCCAGCAGCTCAAGGACAGGGGGACGGGAGACCCAGTACTTC	CASSSRTGGRETQYF
TRBV5-4	.	15	.	TRBJ2-3	TGTGCCAGCAGCTTGGCCGAATCCGCGGCAGATACGCAGTATTTT	CASSLAESAADTQYF
TRBV2	.	16	.	TRBJ2-6	TGTGCCAGCACTCAACCGGGATACTCTGGGGCCAACGTCCTGACTTTC	CASTQPGYSGANVLTF
TRBV4-3	.	13	.	TRBJ2-7	TGCGCCAGCAGCCCGGACAAGGAGTACGAGCAGTACTTC	CASSPDKEYEQYF
TRBV27	TRBD1	15	.	TRBJ2-2	TGTGCCAGCAGAGAGGGACAGGCGAACACCGGGGAGCTGTTTTTT	CASREGQANTGELFF
TRBV27	TRBD1	15	.	TRBJ1-3	TGTGCCAGCAGTCGACAGGGGGCGGCTGGAAACACCATATATTTT	CASSRQGAAGNTIYF
TRBV9	TRBD2	16	once	TRBJ2-3	TGTGCCAGCAGCTCTAGCGGGGGAAAGGGCGCCGATACGCAGTATTTT	CASSSSGGKGADTQYF
TRBV19	.	14	.	TRBJ2-3	TGTGCCAGTAGTTTTGGACTGCGCACAGATACGCAGTATTTT	CASSFGLRTDTQYF
TRBV30	.	13	.	TRBJ2-2	TGTGCCTGGAGTGTGAGAGTGTTCGGGGAGCTGTTTTTT	CAWSVRVFGELFF
TRBV30	.	17	.	TRBJ1-1	TGTGCCTGGAGTGCAAGCCCACTTAGACAGAAGAACACTGAAGCTTTCTTT	CAWSASPLRQKNTEAFF
TRBV5-8	.	15	.	TRBJ1-2	TGTGCCAGCAGCTTGGGGCCAGAAAGTTACTATGGCTACACCTTC	CASSLGPESYYGYTF
TRBV7-6	TRBD1	20	.	TRBJ2-2	TGTGCCAGCAGCTTAGCGTTTAAGGAGGACAGGAAAAGGAACACCGGGGAGCTGTTTTTT	CASSLAFKEDRKRNTGELFF
TRBV27	.	16	.	TRBJ1-1	TGTGCCAGCAGTTGGAGTACCGGTTTGGCGAACACTGAAGCTTTCTTT	CASSWSTGLANTEAFF
TRBV20-1	.	11	.	TRBJ2-7	TGCAGTGCTACTAGGGGGGGGGAGCAGTACTTC	CSATRGGEQYF
TRBV10-1	TRBD2	15	.	TRBJ2-1	TGCGCCAGCAGTGAGTCGAGCGGGGGGGCAAATGAGCAGTTCTTC	CASSESSGGANEQFF
TRBV13	.	17	.	TRBJ1-3	TGTGCCAGCAGCTTAGTAGGCAGGGCCCGCTCTGGAAACACCATATATTTT	CASSLVGRARSGNTIYF
TRBV6-2/TRBV6-3	TRBD1	15	few	TRBJ1-5	TGTGCCAGCAGCCCTGGGACAGGTAGTTGGCAGCCCCAGCATTTT	CASSPGTGSWQPQHF
TRBV19	TRBD1	15	once	TRBJ1-2	TGTGCCAGTAGTCCACGACAGGGTTACCCTACTAGCTACACCTTC	CASSPRQGYPTSYTF
TRBV5-1	.	14	.	TRBJ1-2	TGCGCCAGCAGCTTGGCAGTTAGCAACTATGGCTACACCTTC	CASSLAVSNYGYTF
TRBV1	.	18	.	TRBJ2-7	TGCACCAGCAGCCAAGACGATCGGGAGGGCCGTGAAACCTACGAGCAGTACTTC	CTSSQDDREGRETYEQYF
TRBV4-2	TRBD2	17	.	TRBJ2-7	TGTGCCAGCAGTCCCAATGAACTAGCGGGAACCTCCTACGAGCAGTACTTC	CASSPNELAGTSYEQYF
TRBV5-5	.	13	.	TRBJ1-2	TGTGCCAGCAGCTTGTCAGGGGACGGTGGCTACACCTTC	CASSLSGDGGYTF
TRBV28	.	13	.	TRBJ1-1	TGTGCCAGCAGTTTAACCGGGAACACTGAAGCTTTCTTT	CASSLTGNTEAFF
TRBV5-4	.	16	.	TRBJ2-3	TGTGCCAGCAGCTTGGGCGGCGGGACCCCCACAGATACGCAGTATTTT	CASSLGGGTPTDTQYF
TRBV6-1	TRBD1	14	.	TRBJ1-1	TGTGCCAGCAGTGAATCAGGGGGACGCACTGAAGCTTTCTTT	CASSESGGRTEAFF
TRBV6-5	.	13	.	TRBJ2-2	TGTGCCAGCAGTTACGGCCCCACCGGGGAGCTGTTTTTT	CASSYGPTGELFF
TRBV19	.	13	.	TRBJ2-4	TGTGCCAGTAGTGGAGTCGCCAAAAACATTCAGTACTTC	CASSGVAKNIQYF
TRBV5-5	.	15	once	TRBJ2-1	TGTGCCAGCAGCCGCGGAGACTCCTCCTACAATGAGCAGTTCTTC	CASSRGDSSYNEQFF
TRBV28	.	15	.	TRBJ1-2	TGTGCCAGCAGTCTCGGACAGCCGCCTAACTATGGCTACACCTTC	CASSLGQPPNYGYTF
TRBV24-1	TRBD1	16	.	TRBJ2-1	TGTGCCACCAGTGAAACACGGACAGGGGGCCACAATGAGCAGTTCTTC	CATSETRTGGHNEQFF
TRBV21-1	.	17	.	TRBJ2-2	TGTGCCAGCAGCACAAGGTTGGGGACAAAGAACACCGGGGAGCTGTTTTTT	CASSTRLGTKNTGELFF
TRBV4-2	.	16	.	TRBJ2-2	TGTGCCAGCAGCCAAGTTATTTCGGGTTACACCGGGGAGCTGTTTTTT	CASSQVISGYTGELFF
TRBV7-8	TRBD1	16	.	TRBJ2-7	TGTGCCAGCAGCTTAGTAGGACAGGGCCTACGTTCCGAGCAGTACTTC	CASSLVGQGLRSEQYF
TRBV7-9	.	16	.	TRBJ2-1	TGTGCCAGCAGCCCAGGGACTTTAAAACCATACAATGAGCAGTTCTTC	CASSPGTLKPYNEQFF
TRBV12-3/TRBV12-4	.	13	.	TRBJ2-5	TGTGCCAGCAGTACCTTCGGCCAAGAGACCCAGTACTTC	CASSTFGQETQYF
TRBV28	.	17	once	TRBJ1-5	TGTGCCAGCAGTCCCCGGGGAGGGAGGAATAGCAATCAGCCCCAGCATTTT	CASSPRGGRNSNQPQHF
TRBV11-2	TRBD1	16	.	TRBJ2-3	TGTGCCAGCAGCTTCACGGGACAGGGGATGACAGATACGCAGTATTTT	CASSFTGQGMTDTQYF
TRBV25-1	.	15	.	TRBJ1-4	TGTGCCAGCAGTGATTTGAGGGACTCTAATGAAAAACTGTTTTTT	CASSDLRDSNEKLFF
TRBV7-9	.	13	.	TRBJ1-2	TGTGCCAGCAGCTTAGTTGGGCTTCGAGGCTACACCTTC	CASSLVGLRGYTF
TRBV27	TRBD2	18	.	TRBJ2-3	TGTGCCAGCAGATACAAACCGGGACTAGCGGGAGGCACAGATACGCAGTATTTT	CASRYKPGLAGGTDTQYF
TRBV27	.	13	few	TRBJ2-7	TGTGCCAGCAGTTTATTCGGAGGGTACGAGCAGTACTTC	CASSLFGGYEQYF
TRBV6-6	.	15	.	TRBJ1-2	TGTGCCAGCAGCCCGTATCGGACGGGGAACTATGGCTACACCTTC	CASSPYRTGNYGYTF
TRBV7-9	.	15	.	TRBJ2-1	TGTGCCAGCAGCCCGAGGCAGGGAAACTACAATGAGCAGTTCTTC	CASSPRQGNYNEQFF
TRBV19	TRBD1	20	.	TRBJ1-5	TGTGCCAGTAGTAGGGCAGGGGGGATTCCAATTTCGATTAGCAATCAGCCCCAGCATTTT	CASSRAGGIPISISNQPQHF
TRBV5-4	.	13	.	TRBJ1-2	TGTGCCAGCAGCTTGGAACAGCTCTATGGCTACACCTTC	CASSLEQLYGYTF
TRBV6-5	.	13	once	TRBJ1-5	TGTGCCAGCAGTCCGATAATAACACAGCCCCAGCATTTT	CASSPIITQPQHF
TRBV27	TRBD1	14	.	TRBJ1-1	TGTGCCAGCAGCCTACAGGGGTTGGGGACTGAAGCTTTCTTT	CASSLQGLGTEAFF
TRBV28	TRBD1	14	.	TRBJ1-2	TGTGCCAGCAGGATACCACAGGGGGCGGGAGGCTACACCTTC	CASRIPQGAGGYTF
TRBV4-1	.	17	.	TRBJ1-1	TGCGCCAGCAGCCGAGGCGGAGGGAGACACCTGAACACTGAAGCTTTCTTT	CASSRGGGRHLNTEAFF